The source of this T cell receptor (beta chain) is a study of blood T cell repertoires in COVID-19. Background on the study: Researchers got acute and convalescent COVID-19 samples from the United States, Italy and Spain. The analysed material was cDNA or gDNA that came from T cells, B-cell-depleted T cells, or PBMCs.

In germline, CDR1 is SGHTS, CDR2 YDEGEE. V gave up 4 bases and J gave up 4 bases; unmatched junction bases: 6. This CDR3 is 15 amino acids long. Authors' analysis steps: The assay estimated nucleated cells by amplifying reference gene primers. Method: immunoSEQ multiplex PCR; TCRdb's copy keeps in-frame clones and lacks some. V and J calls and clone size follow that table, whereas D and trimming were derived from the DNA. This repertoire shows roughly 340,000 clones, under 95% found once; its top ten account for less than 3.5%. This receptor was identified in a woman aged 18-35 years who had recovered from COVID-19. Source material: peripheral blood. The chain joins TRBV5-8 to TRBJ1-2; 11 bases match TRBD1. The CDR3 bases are TGTGCCAGCAGCGGGCGGGACAGGGGGACCTATGGCTACACCTTC. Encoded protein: CASSGRDRGTYGYTF.